The 28 T cell receptor beta chains reported below all come from one sample, sequenced in a study of blood T cell repertoires in COVID-19. Libraries were prepared by immunoSEQ multiplex PCR; TCRdb keeps only in-frame clonotypes and omits some of them. The sample holds roughly 190,000 clones, roughly 81% seen once. The sequenced material came from peripheral blood. The receptors were gathered from a woman in her 70s with active or convalescent COVID-19.

The rearrangement links TRBV24-1 to TRBJ2-5; 10 bases line up with TRBD2. V lost 4 bases, J lost 2 bases, and 9 bases stayed unmatched. The CDR3 contains 17 residues. Germline V gene sequence: CDR1 KGHDR, CDR2 SFDVKD. The CDR3 sequence is CATSDRGLAENQETQYF. In DNA, the CDR3 is TGTGCCACCAGTGACCGCGGACTAGCGGAGAATCAAGAGACCCAGTACTTC.

The J gene is TRBJ2-3, the V gene TRBV11-2; 8 nucleotides match TRBD2. The V gene end was trimmed by 5 bases and the J gene end by 3 bases; junction bases not matched to a gene: 7. CDR3 length: 15 amino acids. From germline, CDR1 is SGHAT and CDR2 FQNNGV. CDR3 DNA sequence: TGTGCCAGCAGCCACCTTGCGGGAGGAACAGATACGCAGTATTTT. Encoded protein: CASSHLAGGTDTQYF.

This chain joins TRBV10-2 and TRBJ2-7, with D perhaps TRBD2 (6 bases). V gave up 8 bases and J gave up 0 bases, with 20 bases separating them. This CDR3 contains 16 residues. CDR1 and CDR2 from the germline V gene are WSHSY and SAAADI. CDR3 sequence (DNA): TGCGCCAGCCCCTTCGAAGGCGGGGTCAGCTCCTACGAGCAGTACTTC. It specifies CASPFEGGVSSYEQYF.

The gene calls are TRBV6-5 and TRBJ1-6; 10 positions match TRBD1. The germline gives CDR1 MNHEY, CDR2 SVGAGI. V lost 6 bases, J lost 12 bases, and 8 bases stayed unmatched. The CDR3 contains 14 residues. CDR3 sequence (DNA): TGTGCCAGCAGCGTCGGGACAGGGGACGTACCCCTCCACTTT. Amino acids: CASSVGTGDVPLHF.

J is TRBJ2-7 and V is TRBV4-1; D remains ambiguous. The CDR3 spans 13 residues. V lost 4 bases, J lost 0 bases, and 7 bases lay in between. Per germline, CDR1 MGHRA and CDR2 YSYEKL. The CDR3 sequence: CASSRSYSYEQYF. CDR3 DNA: TGCGCCAGCAGCCGGAGCTACTCCTACGAGCAGTACTTC.

A single count supports this clone. The chain has TRBV28 and TRBJ2-3; 10 bases agree with TRBD2. This CDR3 is built from 18 residues. V dropped 6 bases and J dropped 5; count of bases not matched to a gene: 17. Germline V gene lookup returns CDR1 MDHEN and CDR2 SYDVKM. The CDR3 loop reads CASSQAGLAGATGDTQYF. As DNA, the CDR3 is TGTGCCAGCAGCCAAGCGGGGCTAGCGGGAGCCACAGGAGATACGCAGTATTTT.

The chain uses TRBV28 and TRBJ2-1; possibly TRBD1 for D (5 bases). V lost 5 bases and J lost 3, with 14 bases in between. The CDR3 runs 15 residues. CDR1 is MDHEN, CDR2 SYDVKM, per germline. CDR3 DNA: TGTGCCAGCAGTCCCCGACAGTCCCACTACAATGAGCAGTTCTTC. This sequence encodes CASSPRQSHYNEQFF.

This chain uses TRBV4-1 with TRBJ2-3; 12 positions agree with TRBD2. The germline V gene has CDR1 MGHRA and CDR2 YSYEKL. V dropped 0 bases and J dropped 4; count of bases not matched to a gene: 5. The CDR3 is made up of 17 amino acids. CDR3 sequence reads: CASSQDFLAGGADTQYF. The CDR3 nucleotides are TGCGCCAGCAGCCAAGATTTTCTAGCGGGGGGGGCAGATACGCAGTATTTT.

V gene TRBV5-4 combines with J gene TRBJ1-2; 7 positions agree with TRBD1. V shed 6 bases, J shed 7 bases, and the junction held 15 bases outside the gene matches. Germline loops: CDR1 SGHNT, CDR2 YYREEE (reference sequence). The CDR3 consists of 15 residues. The CDR3 loop reads CASTRTGAGRGGYTF. The CDR3 nucleotides read TGTGCCAGCACCCGAACAGGGGCGGGTAGGGGTGGCTACACCTTC.

The J gene is TRBJ2-2, the V gene TRBV24-1; D gene ambiguous. Germline CDR1 KGHDR, CDR2 SFDVKD. V was shortened by 2 bases and J by 6 bases, with 15 bases between the two germline ends. The CDR3 length is 16 residues. This CDR3 reads CATSDSPLISSGELFF. The CDR3 coding sequence is TGTGCCACCAGTGATTCCCCCCTCATAAGCTCCGGGGAGCTGTTTTTT.

The chain recombines TRBV6-4 with TRBJ1-2; no definite D call. The germline V and J ends were trimmed by 5 bases and 4 bases, with 11 bases remaining between them. CDR3 size: 13 residues. CDR1 MRHNA and CDR2 SNTAGT come from the germline V gene. The CDR3 is CASSLGTGYGYTF. In DNA, the CDR3 is TGTGCCAGCAGTCTAGGCACGGGCTATGGCTACACCTTC.

The J gene is TRBJ1-4, the V gene TRBV3-1 (or the pseudogene TRBV3-2), with D possibly TRBD1 on 6 matching bases. The CDR3 extends over 13 amino acids. Trimming removed 4 bases from V and 7 bases from J, with 10 bases in between. Looked up from germline, CDR1 is LGHDT and CDR2 is YNNKEL (reference sequence). The CDR3: CASSPGHGEKLFF. The CDR3 nucleotides read TGTGCCAGCAGCCCGGGACACGGTGAAAAACTGTTTTTT.

This chain uses TRBV19 with TRBJ1-1; D ambiguous. V gave up 7 bases and J gave up 4 bases, with 13 bases separating them. The germline CDR1 and CDR2 sequences are LNHDA and SQIVND (reference sequence). CDR3 length: 13 amino acids. The CDR3 DNA follows: TGTGCCAGTAAACCGGGGTGGGGCACTGAAGCTTTCTTT. It codes for CASKPGWGTEAFF.

The chain uses TRBV10-1 and TRBJ2-1, with 8 nucleotides matching TRBD1. With 8 bases clipped from V and 8 bases from J, the junction kept 8 bases outside the gene matches. The CDR3 is 13 amino acids. Germline CDR1 is WNHNN and CDR2 is SYGVQD (reference sequence). This CDR3 reads CASQKTGGDEQFF. The CDR3 DNA sequence: TGCGCCAGCCAGAAAACAGGGGGTGATGAGCAGTTCTTC.

CDR3 protein: CASRRFGQGEDEQFF. The CDR3 nucleotides are TGTGCCAGTAGAAGGTTTGGACAGGGGGAAGATGAGCAGTTCTTC. The rearrangement uses TRBV19 and TRBJ2-1; the match to TRBD1 covers 10 bases. The CDR3 has 15 amino acids. Germline assignment: CDR1 LNHDA and CDR2 SQIVND (reference sequence). V gave up 6 bases and J gave up 8 bases; unmatched junction bases: 10.

V gene TRBV2 combines with J gene TRBJ2-7; 8 nucleotides line up with TRBD1. Germline CDR1 SNHLY, CDR2 FYNNEI. After removal of 5 bases from V and 0 bases from J, the junction contained 9 bases not matched to a gene. This CDR3 is 16 amino acids long. Here the CDR3 reads CASSNRDRQTSYEQYF. CDR3 in DNA: TGTGCCAGCAGTAATCGGGACAGGCAAACCTCCTACGAGCAGTACTTC. Filled out from reference TRBV2 and TRBJ2-7, the complete variable domain reads EPEVTQTPSHQVTQMGQEVILRCVPISNHLYFYWYRQILGQKVEFLVSFYNNEISEKSEIFDDQFSVERPDGSNFTLKIRSTKLEDSAMYFCASSNRDRQTSYEQYFGPGTRLTVT.

This sequence joins TRBV5-1 and TRBJ2-1; D is possibly TRBD2 (5 bases). Trimming took 0 bases from V and 7 from J, leaving 11 bases between them. Germline loops: CDR1 SGHRS, CDR2 YFSETQ. The CDR3 is made up of 14 amino acids. CDR3 loop: CASSLAKRENEQFF. Written as DNA, the CDR3 is TGCGCCAGCAGCTTGGCCAAGAGGGAGAATGAGCAGTTCTTC.

V gene TRBV28 combines with J gene TRBJ2-6; TRBD2 might be the D (5 bases). Trimming shortened V by 10 bases and J by 4 bases, and 17 bases separated the two germline ends. CDR1 MDHEN and CDR2 SYDVKM come from the germline V gene. The CDR3 consists of 15 residues. The CDR3 DNA reads TGTGCCACGGCGAGGGTGGATCGAGGGGCCAACGTCCTGACTTTC. This translates into CATARVDRGANVLTF.

This sequence joins TRBV29-1 and TRBJ2-3, with D possibly matching TRBD1 (6 bases). This CDR3 is built from 14 residues. CDR1 is SQVTM and CDR2 is ANQGSEA in the germline V gene. The germline V and J ends were trimmed by 6 bases and 0 bases, with 13 bases remaining between them. The CDR3 region is CSVRGQSSTDTQYF. For the CDR3, the DNA is TGCAGCGTGAGAGGACAGTCTAGCACAGATACGCAGTATTTT.

The CDR3 spells CASSWLSGSVLYEQYF. Here the CDR3 DNA reads TGTGCCAGCAGCTGGCTAAGCGGGAGCGTTTTATACGAGCAGTACTTC. The rearrangement links TRBV5-6 to TRBJ2-7, with TRBD2 identical over 8 bases. This CDR3 is 16 amino acids long. Trimming at V came to 3 bases and at J to 4 bases, leaving 12 bases not matched to a gene. CDR1 and CDR2 from the germline V gene are SGHDT and YYEEEE. The full variable domain, rest sourced from reference TRBV5-6 and TRBJ2-7, is DAGVTQSPTHLIKTRGQQVTLRCSPKSGHDTVSWYQQALGQGPQFIFQYYEEEERQRGNFPDRFSGHQFPNYSSELNVNALLLGDSALYLCASSWLSGSVLYEQYFGPGTRLTVT.

The gene calls are TRBV3-1 (or the pseudogene TRBV3-2) and TRBJ2-2; 13 bases align to TRBD2. This CDR3 spans 16 amino acids. Germline trimming cut 5 bases from V and 7 bases from J; bases unmatched to any gene: 7. CDR1 is LGHDT, CDR2 YNNKEL, per germline (reference sequence). CDR3 protein: CASSYGLAGVDGELFF. The CDR3 bases are TGTGCCAGCAGCTACGGACTAGCGGGAGTAGACGGGGAGCTGTTTTTT.

Only one count was recorded for this clone. This sequence joins TRBV28 and TRBJ2-5, with D perhaps TRBD1 (5 bases). The germline gives CDR1 MDHEN, CDR2 SYDVKM. V shed 7 bases and J shed 5 bases, with 17 bases lying between them. The CDR3 extends over 14 amino acids. The CDR3 region is CASTWVGPGETQYF. The CDR3 DNA follows: TGTGCCAGCACCTGGGTGGGGCCCGGGGAGACCCAGTACTTC.

In DNA form, the CDR3 reads TGCGCCAGCAAAGATCCCCTGCTAGCGGGAGGGCGCAATGAGCAGTTCTTC. Its protein is CASKDPLLAGGRNEQFF. The rearrangement uses TRBV5-1 and TRBJ2-1, with TRBD2 matching over 12 bases. The germline CDR1 and CDR2 sequences are SGHRS and YFSETQ. Germline trimming cut 6 bases from V and 6 bases from J; bases unmatched to any gene: 13. The CDR3 contains 17 residues.

The chain links TRBV5-1 to TRBJ2-2, with 7 bases aligning to TRBD1. V lost 4 bases to trimming and J lost 4 bases; unmatched junction nucleotides: 10. CDR3 size: 16 residues. CDR1 is SGHRS and CDR2 is YFSETQ in the germline V gene. DNA of the CDR3: TGCGCCAGCAGCCCCGGTGGTAGGGGGCTCACCGGGGAGCTGTTTTTT. Protein: CASSPGGRGLTGELFF.

This clone was found once. The CDR3 DNA is TGTGCCAGCAGCTGGAGGACAGGGGGGAAGGACACCATATATTTT. It yields the protein CASSWRTGGKDTIYF. V gene TRBV5-6 combines with J gene TRBJ1-3; 10 bases are a match to TRBD1. Per germline, CDR1 SGHDT and CDR2 YYEEEE. This CDR3 spans 15 amino acids. Trimming took 3 bases from V and 8 from J; bases not matched to a gene: 8.

In DNA form, the CDR3 reads TGTGCCAGCAGCTTATCATTAGCCGGGACAGGGGCCTACGAGCAGTACTTC. Translation: CASSLSLAGTGAYEQYF. This sequence joins TRBV7-8 and TRBJ2-7; TRBD1 matches at 10 bases. V gave up 2 bases and J gave up 2 bases; unmatched junction bases: 9. CDR3 size: 17 residues. Looked up from germline, CDR1 is SGHVS and CDR2 is FQNEAQ. The full variable domain, in which reference TRBV7-8 and TRBJ2-7 provide the parts outside the CDR3, is GAGVSQSPRYKVAKRGQDVALRCDPISGHVSLFWYQQALGQGPEFLTYFQNEAQLDKSGLPSDRFFAERPEGSVSTLKIQRTQQEDSAVYLCASSLSLAGTGAYEQYFGPGTRLTVT.

The J gene is TRBJ2-3, the V gene TRBV20-1, with 14 bases lining up with TRBD2. Unmatched junction bases numbered 16, after V lost 3 bases and J lost 5 bases. This CDR3 is 19 amino acids long. CDR1 is DFQATT, CDR2 SNEGSKA, per germline (reference sequence). CDR3 bases: TGCAGTGCTAGTGACTCCGGGACTAGCGGGAGTCGGGGGCGAGATACGCAGTATTTT. Encoded protein: CSASDSGTSGSRGRDTQYF.

J is TRBJ2-7 and V is TRBV6-6; 7 positions match TRBD2. Trimming at V came to 2 bases and at J to 0 bases, leaving 1 base not matched to a gene. The CDR3 loop spans 14 amino acids. CDR1 is MNHNY and CDR2 is SVGAGI in the germline V gene (reference sequence). The CDR3, as DNA: TGTGCCAGCAGTTACGGGACTAACTCCTACGAGCAGTACTTC. Encoded protein: CASSYGTNSYEQYF.